These 18 T cell receptor beta chains share one sample of origin, sequenced in a study of OX40 agonist ivuxolimab in advanced cancers. Method: immunoSEQ multiplex PCR; TCRdb's copy keeps in-frame clones and lacks some. The sample has about 89,000 clones; 85% to 90% are singletons. This material consisted of CD4+ or CD8+ T cells sorted from blood, taken in a trial of the OX40 agonist ivuxolimab. Receptors originate from an adult with an advanced solid tumor such as melanoma, head and neck, liver or kidney cancer.

The rearrangement uses TRBV5-4 and TRBJ2-7; 8 bases are shared with TRBD1. Trimming at V came to 0 bases and at J to 3 bases, leaving 5 bases not matched to a gene. CDR1 is SGHNT and CDR2 is YYREEE in the germline V gene (reference sequence). The CDR3 runs 15 residues. CDR3 coding DNA: TGTGCCAGCAGCTTGGCTACAGGGGGAGTCTACGAGCAGTACTTC. Its protein is CASSLATGGVYEQYF.

The chain uses TRBV19 and TRBJ1-2; 9 bases fit TRBD1. The CDR3 covers 15 residues. J was trimmed by 8 bases and V by 9 bases; bases with no gene match: 16. The V gene's germline CDR1 is LNHDA and CDR2 SQIVND (reference sequence). The CDR3 sequence: CASAFFRRTGEGYTF. For the CDR3, the DNA is TGTGCCAGCGCCTTCTTCCGACGGACAGGGGAGGGCTACACCTTC. The whole variable domain, filled in from reference TRBV19 and TRBJ1-2, reads DGGITQSPKYLFRKEGQNVTLSCEQNLNHDAMYWYRQDPGQGLRLIYYSQIVNDFQKGDIAEGYSVSREKKESFPLTVTSAQKNPTAFYLCASAFFRRTGEGYTFGSGTRLTVV.

V and J are TRBV7-9 and TRBJ2-3; 10 positions agree with TRBD1. This CDR3 has 17 amino acids. Per the germline V gene, CDR1 is SEHNR and CDR2 is FQNEAQ (reference sequence). The trim removed 5 bases at V and 4 bases at J, leaving 12 bases unmatched. The CDR3 region is CASSPGTGDGRADTQYF. CDR3 nucleotide sequence: TGTGCCAGCAGCCCCGGGACAGGGGATGGGAGGGCAGATACGCAGTATTTT. Using reference TRBV7-9 and TRBJ2-3 for the parts outside the CDR3, the full variable domain is DTGVSQNPRHKITKRGQNVTFRCDPISEHNRLYWYRQTLGQGPEFLTYFQNEAQLEKSRLLSDRFSAERPKGSFSTLEIQRTEQGDSAMYLCASSPGTGDGRADTQYFGPGTRLTVL.

This clone was detected once. The chain has TRBV6-1 and TRBJ1-5; D ambiguous. Trimming shortened V by 2 bases and J by 10 bases, and 18 bases separated the two germline ends. Germline values: CDR1 MNHNS, CDR2 SASEGT. The CDR3 is 15 residues long. The CDR3: CASSENRLPINPQHF. The CDR3 DNA reads as TGTGCCAGCAGTGAAAACAGACTTCCAATCAATCCCCAGCATTTT.

V gene TRBV19 combines with J gene TRBJ2-3; 8 positions agree with TRBD1. The CDR3 consists of 14 residues. Germline loops: CDR1 LNHDA, CDR2 SQIVND (reference sequence). Trimming cost V 10 bases and J 8 bases; bases outside gene matches: 14. CDR3 in DNA: TGTGCCACCACACAGGCAGGGGGCAGGGGTACGCAGTATTTT. This gives the protein CATTQAGGRGTQYF.

In this sample, this clone turned up a few times. The V gene is TRBV7-8, the J gene TRBJ2-2, with TRBD2 matching over 8 bases. Germline V gives CDR1 SGHVS, CDR2 FQNEAQ. V was clipped by 2 bases and J by 2 bases; unmatched bases: 4. CDR3 length equals 16 residues. CDR3 region: CASSLSLAVNTGELFF. CDR3 sequence (DNA): TGTGCCAGCAGCTTATCACTAGCGGTAAACACCGGGGAGCTGTTTTTT.

This clone appeared a single time. The chain couples TRBV21-1 to TRBJ1-5; TRBD1, as called in the table, went unchecked against the DNA. TRBV21-1 is a documented pseudogene. This CDR3 region has 15 residues. The chain's CDR3 is CASSRTAGSNQPQHF. In nucleotides, the CDR3 is TGTGCCAGCAGCCGGACGGCAGGGAGCAATCAGCCCCAGCATTTT.

The V and J genes are TRBV5-5 and TRBJ1-2, with D uncertain. Looked up from germline, CDR1 is SGHKS and CDR2 is YYEKEE (reference sequence). The CDR3 is 14 amino acids. With 1 base removed from V and 6 bases from J, the gap between germline ends came to 13 bases. In nucleotides, the CDR3 is TGTGCCAGCAGCTTGATTACGTCGGGAGATGGCTACACCTTC. It codes for CASSLITSGDGYTF.

This clone came up once. The V call is TRBV7-2, the J call TRBJ1-1; no clear D. V lost 4 bases and J lost 6, with 15 bases in between. The CDR3 contains 14 residues. The germline gives CDR1 SGHTA, CDR2 FQGNSA. The CDR3 is CASSSPKSVAEAFF. The CDR3 bases are TGTGCCAGCAGCTCCCCGAAGAGTGTAGCTGAAGCTTTCTTT.

The rearrangement uses TRBV18 and TRBJ2-5; 7 positions match TRBD1. V gave up 4 bases and J gave up 2 bases; unmatched junction bases: 1. In germline, CDR1 is KGHSH, CDR2 LQKENI. The CDR3 has 13 residues. CDR3 bases: TGTGCCAGCTCACAGGGACAGCAAGAGACCCAGTACTTC. Its protein product is CASSQGQQETQYF. The full variable domain, in which reference TRBV18 and TRBJ2-5 provide the parts outside the CDR3, is NAGVMQNPRHLVRRRGQEARLRCSPMKGHSHVYWYRQLPEEGLKFMVYLQKENIIDESGMPKERFSAEFPKEGPSILRIQQVVRGDSAAYFCASSQGQQETQYFGPGTRLLVL.

J is TRBJ1-6 and V is TRBV30, with a weak D call TRBD1 (6 bases). Trimming took 3 bases from V and 10 from J, leaving 22 bases between them. This CDR3 contains 16 residues. Germline V gives CDR1 GTSNPN, CDR2 SVGIG (reference sequence). The CDR3 here is CAWRPGALGFKSPLHF. The DNA of the CDR3 is TGTGCCTGGAGGCCGGGGGCTCTCGGGTTTAAGTCACCCCTCCACTTT.

This chain links TRBV14 with TRBJ1-4; D is unresolved. The V and J ends lost 0 bases and 6 bases respectively, with 14 bases between them. CDR1 SGHDN and CDR2 FVKESK come from the germline V gene. CDR3 length equals 16 residues. The CDR3 DNA sequence: TGTGCCAGCAGCCAAGATCTGAGGGTGAGGGATGAAAAACTGTTTTTT. This gives the protein CASSQDLRVRDEKLFF. Based on the CDR3 plus reference TRBV14 and TRBJ1-4, the full variable domain is EAGVTQFPSHSVIEKGQTVTLRCDPISGHDNLYWYRRVMGKEIKFLLHFVKESKQDESGMPNNRFLAERTGGTYSTLKVQPAELEDSGVYFCASSQDLRVRDEKLFFGSGTQLSVL.

This clone was recorded a few times. V and J are TRBV7-9 and TRBJ1-5; TRBD1 might be the D (5 bases). This CDR3 region has 12 residues. V lost 8 bases, J lost 2 bases, and 7 bases lay in between. CDR1 is SEHNR, CDR2 FQNEAQ, per germline (reference sequence). CDR3 DNA: TGTGCCAGCTCCAGGGGCAATCAGCCCCAGCATTTT. Amino acids: CASSRGNQPQHF.

The chain couples TRBV6-5 to TRBJ2-7; 8 bases agree with TRBD2. The CDR3 is 15 residues long. Per the germline V gene, CDR1 is MNHEY and CDR2 is SVGAGI. With 2 bases clipped from V and 5 bases from J, the junction kept 8 bases outside the gene matches. The CDR3, as DNA: TGTGCCAGCAGTTACAGCTTTGTTAGCGGGGACGAGCAGTACTTC. Amino acid sequence: CASSYSFVSGDEQYF.

The chain recombines TRBV19 with TRBJ1-3; no clear D. V lost 6 bases to trimming and J lost 0 bases, with 12 bases between them. There are 15 residues in the CDR3. Germline CDR1 and CDR2: LNHDA and SQIVND (reference sequence). CDR3 in amino acids: CASSIGPSSGNTIYF. CDR3 in DNA: TGTGCCAGTAGCATCGGACCCAGCTCTGGAAACACCATATATTTT.

The genes are TRBV6-1 and TRBJ1-2; 7 positions match TRBD1. The germline V gene has CDR1 MNHNS and CDR2 SASEGT. V shed 0 bases and J 4 bases; nucleotides not matched to a gene: 5. CDR3 size: 15 residues. This chain's CDR3 is CASSEALAGGYGYTF. CDR3 sequence (DNA): TGTGCCAGCAGTGAAGCTTTGGCAGGGGGCTATGGCTACACCTTC.

The chain uses TRBV27 and TRBJ2-2; D remains ambiguous. Trimming removed 5 bases at V and 4 bases at J, with 20 bases between. Germline lookup yields CDR1 MNHEY and CDR2 SMNVEV (reference sequence). The CDR3 covers 17 residues. The CDR3 DNA sequence: TGTGCCAGCAGTATCCTCGTTGGTAGCCCGGCCACCGGGGAGCTGTTTTTT. Protein sequence: CASSILVGSPATGELFF.

This chain uses TRBV12-2 with TRBJ2-7; TRBD2 is taken as the D call from the table, unchecked against the DNA. TRBV12-2 is a listed pseudogene. The CDR3 sequence is 12 residues long. In nucleotides, the CDR3 is TGTGCAAGTCGCTTAGGTCCGGACGAGCAGTACTTC. It is translated as CASRLGPDEQYF.